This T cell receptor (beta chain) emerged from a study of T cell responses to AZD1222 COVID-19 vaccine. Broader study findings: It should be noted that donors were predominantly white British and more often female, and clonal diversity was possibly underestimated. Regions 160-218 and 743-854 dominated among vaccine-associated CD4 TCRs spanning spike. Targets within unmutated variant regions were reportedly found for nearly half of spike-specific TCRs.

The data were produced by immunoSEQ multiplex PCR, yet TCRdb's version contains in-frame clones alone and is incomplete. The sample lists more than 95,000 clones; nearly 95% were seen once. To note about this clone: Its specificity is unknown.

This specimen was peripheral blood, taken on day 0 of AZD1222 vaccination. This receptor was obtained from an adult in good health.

The CDR3 DNA is TGTGCCAGCAGCGTAGCTAGGGACAACTACGAGCAGTACTTC. Protein: CASSVARDNYEQYF. The chain has TRBV9 and TRBJ2-7; possible D gene TRBD1, 6 bases. The CDR3 is made up of 14 amino acids. Germline lookup yields CDR1 SGDLS and CDR2 YYNGEE. The V and J ends lost 0 bases and 3 bases respectively, with 10 bases between them.